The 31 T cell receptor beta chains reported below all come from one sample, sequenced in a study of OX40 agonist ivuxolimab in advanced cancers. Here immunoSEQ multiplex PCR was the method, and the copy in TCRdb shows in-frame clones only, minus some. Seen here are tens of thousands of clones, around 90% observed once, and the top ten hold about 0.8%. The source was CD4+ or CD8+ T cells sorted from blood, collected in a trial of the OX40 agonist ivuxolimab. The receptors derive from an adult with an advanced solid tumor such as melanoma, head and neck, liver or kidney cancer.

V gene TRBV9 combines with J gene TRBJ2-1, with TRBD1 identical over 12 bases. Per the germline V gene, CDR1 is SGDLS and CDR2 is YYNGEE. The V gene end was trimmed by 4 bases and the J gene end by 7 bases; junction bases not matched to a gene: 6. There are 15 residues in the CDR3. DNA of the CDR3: TGTGCCAGCAGCACCGGGACAGGGGGCGGGAATGAGCAGTTCTTC. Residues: CASSTGTGGGNEQFF.

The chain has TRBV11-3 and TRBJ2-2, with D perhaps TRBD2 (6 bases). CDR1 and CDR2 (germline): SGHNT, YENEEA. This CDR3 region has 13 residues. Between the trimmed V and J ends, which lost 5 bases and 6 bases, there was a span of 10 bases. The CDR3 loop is CASSPRRAGELFF. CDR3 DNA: TGTGCCAGCAGCCCTAGGAGGGCCGGGGAGCTGTTTTTT.

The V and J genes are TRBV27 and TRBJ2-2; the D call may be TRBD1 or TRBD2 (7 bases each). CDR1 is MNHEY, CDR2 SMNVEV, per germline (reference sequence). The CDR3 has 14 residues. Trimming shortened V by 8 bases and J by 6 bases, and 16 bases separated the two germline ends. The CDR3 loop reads CASLRAGGAGELFF. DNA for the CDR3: TGTGCCAGCCTCCGGGCAGGGGGGGCCGGGGAGCTGTTTTTT.

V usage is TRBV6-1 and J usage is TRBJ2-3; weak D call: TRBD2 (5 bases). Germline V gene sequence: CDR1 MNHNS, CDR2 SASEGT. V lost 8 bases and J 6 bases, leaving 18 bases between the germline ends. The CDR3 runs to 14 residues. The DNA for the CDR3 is TGTGCCAGCGGATATCAACTAGTCGGTGATACGCAGTATTTT. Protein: CASGYQLVGDTQYF.

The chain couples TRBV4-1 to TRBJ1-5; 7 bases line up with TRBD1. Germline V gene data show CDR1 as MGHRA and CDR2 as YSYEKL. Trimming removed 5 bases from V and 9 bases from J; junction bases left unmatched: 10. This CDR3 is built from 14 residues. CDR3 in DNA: TGCGCCAGCAGCACAACCACAGGGGACGGGCCCCAGCATTTT. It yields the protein CASSTTTGDGPQHF.

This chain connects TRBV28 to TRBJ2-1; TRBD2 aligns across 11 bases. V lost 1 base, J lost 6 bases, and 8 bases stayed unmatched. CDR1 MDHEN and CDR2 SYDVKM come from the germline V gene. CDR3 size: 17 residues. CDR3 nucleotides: TGTGCCAGCAGTTTATTCCGAACTAGCGGGAGACCCAATGAGCAGTTCTTC. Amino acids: CASSLFRTSGRPNEQFF.

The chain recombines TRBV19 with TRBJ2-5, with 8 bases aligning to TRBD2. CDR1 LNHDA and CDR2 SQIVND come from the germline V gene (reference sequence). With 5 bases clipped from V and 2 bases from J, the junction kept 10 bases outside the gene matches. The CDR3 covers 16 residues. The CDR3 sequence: CASSVNRLAPQETQYF. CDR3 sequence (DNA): TGTGCCAGTAGTGTAAACAGACTAGCGCCACAAGAGACCCAGTACTTC.

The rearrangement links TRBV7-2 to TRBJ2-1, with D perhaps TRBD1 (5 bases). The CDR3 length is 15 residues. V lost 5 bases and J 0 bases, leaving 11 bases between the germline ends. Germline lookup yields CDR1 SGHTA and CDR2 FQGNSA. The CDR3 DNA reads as TGTGCCAGCAGCCAACAGGATGCCTCCTACAATGAGCAGTTCTTC. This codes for CASSQQDASYNEQFF.

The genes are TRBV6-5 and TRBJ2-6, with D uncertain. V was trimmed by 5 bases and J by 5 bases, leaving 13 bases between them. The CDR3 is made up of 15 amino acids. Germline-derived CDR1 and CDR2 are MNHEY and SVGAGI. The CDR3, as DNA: TGTGCCAGCAGTAGATTGATCTCCTGGGCCAACGTCCTGACTTTC. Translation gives CASSRLISWANVLTF.

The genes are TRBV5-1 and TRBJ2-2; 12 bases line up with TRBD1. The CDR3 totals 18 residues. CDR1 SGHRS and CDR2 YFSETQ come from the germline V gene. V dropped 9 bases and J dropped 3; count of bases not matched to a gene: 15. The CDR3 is CATGLTGQGALDTGELFF. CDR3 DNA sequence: TGCGCCACCGGACTAACGGGACAGGGGGCCTTGGACACCGGGGAGCTGTTTTTT. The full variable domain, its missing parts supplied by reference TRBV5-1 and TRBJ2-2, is KAGVTQTPRYLIKTRGQQVTLSCSPISGHRSVSWYQQTPGQGLQFLFEYFSETQRNKGNFPGRFSGRQFSNSRSEMNVSTLELGDSALYLCATGLTGQGALDTGELFFGEGSRLTVL.

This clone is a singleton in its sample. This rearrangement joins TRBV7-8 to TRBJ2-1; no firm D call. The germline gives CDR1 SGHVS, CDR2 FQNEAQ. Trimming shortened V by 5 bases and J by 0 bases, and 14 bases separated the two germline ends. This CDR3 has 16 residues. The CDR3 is CASSPYKAPSYNEQFF. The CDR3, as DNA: TGTGCCAGCAGCCCCTACAAAGCGCCCTCCTACAATGAGCAGTTCTTC.

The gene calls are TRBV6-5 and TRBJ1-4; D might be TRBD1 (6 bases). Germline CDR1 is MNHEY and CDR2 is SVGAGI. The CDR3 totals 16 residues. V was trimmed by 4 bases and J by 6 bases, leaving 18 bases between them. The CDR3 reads CASSSLTGLGYEKLFF. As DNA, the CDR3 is TGTGCCAGCAGTTCTTTAACAGGGCTCGGTTATGAAAAACTGTTTTTT.

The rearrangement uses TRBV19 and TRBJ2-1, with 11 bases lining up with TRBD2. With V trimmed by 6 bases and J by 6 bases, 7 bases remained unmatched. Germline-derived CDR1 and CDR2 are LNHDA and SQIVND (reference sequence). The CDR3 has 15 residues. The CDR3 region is CASSRLAGQFNEQFF. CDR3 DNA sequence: TGTGCCAGTAGCCGACTAGCGGGACAATTCAATGAGCAGTTCTTC.

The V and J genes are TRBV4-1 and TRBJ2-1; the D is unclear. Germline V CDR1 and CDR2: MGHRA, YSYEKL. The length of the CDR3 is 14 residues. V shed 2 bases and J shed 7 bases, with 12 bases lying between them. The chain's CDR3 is CASSQRNTGNEQFF. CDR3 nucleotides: TGCGCCAGCAGCCAACGCAACACCGGGAATGAGCAGTTCTTC.

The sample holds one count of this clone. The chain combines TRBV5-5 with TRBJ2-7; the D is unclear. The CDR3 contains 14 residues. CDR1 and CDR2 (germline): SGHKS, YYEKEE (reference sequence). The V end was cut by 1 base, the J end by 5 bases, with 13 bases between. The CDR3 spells CASSLSASVHEQYF. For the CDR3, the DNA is TGTGCCAGCAGCTTGTCGGCTTCTGTTCACGAGCAGTACTTC.

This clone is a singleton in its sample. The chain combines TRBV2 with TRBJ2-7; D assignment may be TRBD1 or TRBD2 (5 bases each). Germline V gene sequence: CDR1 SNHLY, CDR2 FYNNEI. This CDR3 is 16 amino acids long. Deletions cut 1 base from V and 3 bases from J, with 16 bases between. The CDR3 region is CASSEGAGRVIYEQYF. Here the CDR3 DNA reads TGTGCCAGCAGTGAAGGGGCAGGGAGAGTTATCTACGAGCAGTACTTC.

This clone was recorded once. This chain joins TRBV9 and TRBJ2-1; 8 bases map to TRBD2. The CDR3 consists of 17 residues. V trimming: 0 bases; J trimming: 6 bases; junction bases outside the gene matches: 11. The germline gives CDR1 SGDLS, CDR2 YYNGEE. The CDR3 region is CASSVAPAAGAANEQFF. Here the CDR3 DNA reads TGTGCCAGCAGCGTAGCTCCGGCAGCGGGAGCGGCCAATGAGCAGTTCTTC.

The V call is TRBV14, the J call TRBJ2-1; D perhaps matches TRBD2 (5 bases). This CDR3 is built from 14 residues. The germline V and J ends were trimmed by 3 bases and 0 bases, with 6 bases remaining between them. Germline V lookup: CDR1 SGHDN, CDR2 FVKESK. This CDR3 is CASSQGSSYNEQFF. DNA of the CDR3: TGTGCCAGCAGCCAGGGGAGCTCCTACAATGAGCAGTTCTTC. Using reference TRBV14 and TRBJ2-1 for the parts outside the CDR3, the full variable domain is EAGVTQFPSHSVIEKGQTVTLRCDPISGHDNLYWYRRVMGKEIKFLLHFVKESKQDESGMPNNRFLAERTGGTYSTLKVQPAELEDSGVYFCASSQGSSYNEQFFGPGTRLTVL.

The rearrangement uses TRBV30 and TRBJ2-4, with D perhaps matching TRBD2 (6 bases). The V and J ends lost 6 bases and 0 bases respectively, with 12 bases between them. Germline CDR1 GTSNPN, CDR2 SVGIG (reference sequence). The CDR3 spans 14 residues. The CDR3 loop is CACHRGLAKNIQYF. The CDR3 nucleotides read TGTGCCTGCCATAGGGGACTAGCCAAAAACATTCAGTACTTC.

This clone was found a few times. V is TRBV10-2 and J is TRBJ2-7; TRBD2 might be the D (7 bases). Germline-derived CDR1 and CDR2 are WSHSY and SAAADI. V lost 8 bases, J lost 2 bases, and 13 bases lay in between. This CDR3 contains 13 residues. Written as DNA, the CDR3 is TGCGCCAGCGGGGGGGCTACAACCTACGAGCAGTACTTC. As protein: CASGGATTYEQYF.

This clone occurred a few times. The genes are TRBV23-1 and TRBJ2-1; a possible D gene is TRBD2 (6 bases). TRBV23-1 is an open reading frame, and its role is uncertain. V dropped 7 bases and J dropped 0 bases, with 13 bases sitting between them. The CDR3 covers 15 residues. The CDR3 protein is CASTRDWSSYNEQFF. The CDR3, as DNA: TGCGCCAGCACCCGGGACTGGAGCTCCTACAATGAGCAGTTCTTC.

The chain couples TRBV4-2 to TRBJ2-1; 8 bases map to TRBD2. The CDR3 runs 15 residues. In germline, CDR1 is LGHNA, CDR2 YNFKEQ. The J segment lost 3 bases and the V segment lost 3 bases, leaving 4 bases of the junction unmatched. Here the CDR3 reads CASSQIREGYNEQFF. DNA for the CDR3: TGTGCCAGCAGCCAGATACGGGAGGGCTACAATGAGCAGTTCTTC.

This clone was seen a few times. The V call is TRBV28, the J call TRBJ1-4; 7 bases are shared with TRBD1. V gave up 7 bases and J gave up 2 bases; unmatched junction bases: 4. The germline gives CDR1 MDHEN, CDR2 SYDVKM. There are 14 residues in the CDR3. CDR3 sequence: CASIQTGTNEKLFF. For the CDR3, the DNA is TGTGCCAGCATCCAGACAGGGACTAATGAAAAACTGTTTTTT.

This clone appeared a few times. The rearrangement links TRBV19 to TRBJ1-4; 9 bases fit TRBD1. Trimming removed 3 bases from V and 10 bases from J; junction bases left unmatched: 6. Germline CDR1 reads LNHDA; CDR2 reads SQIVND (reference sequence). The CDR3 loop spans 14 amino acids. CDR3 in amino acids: CASSMSPTGGKLFF. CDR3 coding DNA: TGTGCCAGTAGTATGTCCCCGACAGGGGGAAAACTGTTTTTT.

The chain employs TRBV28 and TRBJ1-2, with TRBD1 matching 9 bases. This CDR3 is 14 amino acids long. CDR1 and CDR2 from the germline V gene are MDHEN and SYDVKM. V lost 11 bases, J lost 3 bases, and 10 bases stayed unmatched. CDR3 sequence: CALPGQGRDYGYTF. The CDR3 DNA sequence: TGTGCCTTACCGGGACAGGGTAGGGACTATGGCTACACCTTC.

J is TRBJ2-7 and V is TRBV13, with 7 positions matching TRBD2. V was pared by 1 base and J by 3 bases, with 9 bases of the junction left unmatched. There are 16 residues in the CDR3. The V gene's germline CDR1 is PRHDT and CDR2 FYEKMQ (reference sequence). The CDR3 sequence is CASSLVLAGVFYEQYF. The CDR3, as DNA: TGTGCCAGCAGCTTAGTATTGGCGGGGGTATTCTACGAGCAGTACTTC.

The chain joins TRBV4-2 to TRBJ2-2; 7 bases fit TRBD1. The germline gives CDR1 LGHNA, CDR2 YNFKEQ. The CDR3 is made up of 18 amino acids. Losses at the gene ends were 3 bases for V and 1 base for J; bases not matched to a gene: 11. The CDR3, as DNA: TGTGCCAGCAGCCATCAAAGGGGGCCAAACATGAACACCGGGGAGCTGTTTTTT. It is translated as CASSHQRGPNMNTGELFF.

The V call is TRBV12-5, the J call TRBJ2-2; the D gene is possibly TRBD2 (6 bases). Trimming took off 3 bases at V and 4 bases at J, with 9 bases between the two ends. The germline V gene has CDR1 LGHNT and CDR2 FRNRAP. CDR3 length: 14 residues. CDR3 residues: CASGLGRSTGELFF. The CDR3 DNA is TGTGCTAGTGGTTTAGGGAGGAGCACCGGGGAGCTGTTTTTT.

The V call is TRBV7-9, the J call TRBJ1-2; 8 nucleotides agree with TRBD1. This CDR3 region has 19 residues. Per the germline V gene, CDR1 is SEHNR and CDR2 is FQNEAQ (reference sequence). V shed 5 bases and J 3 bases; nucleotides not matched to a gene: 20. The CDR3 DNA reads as TGTGCCAGCAGCGAAATATCCCGGGACAGGAGAAAAGGATACTATGGCTACACCTTC. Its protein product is CASSEISRDRRKGYYGYTF.

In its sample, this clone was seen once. The CDR3 here is CASSLTGLNSTF. The DNA for the CDR3 is TGTGCCAGCAGCTTGACAGGCCTGAACAGTACCTTC. This rearrangement joins TRBV5-4 to TRBJ1-2; tentatively, D is TRBD1 (5 bases). This CDR3 comprises 12 residues. Trimming shortened V by 1 base and J by 14 bases, and 15 bases separated the two germline ends. Germline V gives CDR1 SGHNT, CDR2 YYREEE (reference sequence).

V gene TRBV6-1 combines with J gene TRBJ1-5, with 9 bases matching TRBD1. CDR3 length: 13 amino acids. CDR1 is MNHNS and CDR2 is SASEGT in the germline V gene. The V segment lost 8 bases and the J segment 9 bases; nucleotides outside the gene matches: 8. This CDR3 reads CASETGGRRPQHF. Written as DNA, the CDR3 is TGTGCCAGCGAGACAGGGGGGCGTCGGCCCCAGCATTTT.